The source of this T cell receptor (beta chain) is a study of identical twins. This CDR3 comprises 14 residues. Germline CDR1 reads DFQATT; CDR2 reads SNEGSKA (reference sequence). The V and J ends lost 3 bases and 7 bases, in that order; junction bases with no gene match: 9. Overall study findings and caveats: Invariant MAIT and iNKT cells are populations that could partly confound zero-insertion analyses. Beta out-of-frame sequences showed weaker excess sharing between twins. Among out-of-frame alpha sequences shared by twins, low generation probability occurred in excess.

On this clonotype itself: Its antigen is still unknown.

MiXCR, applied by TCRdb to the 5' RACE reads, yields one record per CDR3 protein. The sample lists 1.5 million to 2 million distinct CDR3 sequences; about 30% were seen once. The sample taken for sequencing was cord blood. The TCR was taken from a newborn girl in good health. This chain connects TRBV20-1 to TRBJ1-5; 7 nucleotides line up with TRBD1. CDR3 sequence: CSAREGGQGQPQHF. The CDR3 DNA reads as TGCAGTGCTAGGGAAGGGGGCCAGGGGCAGCCCCAGCATTTT.